Below, one T cell receptor (beta chain) is given with its context. The target of this receptor is not known. No base qualities exist here, and no much larger clone lies one base off it. Library construction relied on the immunoSEQ multiplex PCR assay. Genomic DNA was extracted from the sorted cells, and Adaptive Biotechnologies' automated high-throughput method was used to sequence the TCR beta V, D and J regions. CDR3 regions were amplified with a two-step, bias-controlled multiplex PCR. Amplified TCR beta libraries were sequenced on an Illumina instrument. Processing in the source paper ran as follows. Demultiplexed reads were processed to lower amplification and sequencing bias, and the IMGT database was used to assign CDR3 sequences to gene families. ImmunoSEQ software version 2.0 was used to analyze repertoire data. Clonotype lists were filtered to remove out-of-frame sequences as well as sequences containing stop codons in the CDR3. Clonotypes with a frequency below 0.01% were excluded because such low-frequency clonotypes corresponded to less than one cell. Richness was calculated by dividing observed richness by the number of input cells, and evenness was calculated by dividing Shannon entropy by the log of observed richness. Repertoire diversity and similarity between time points were quantified using Simpson diversity and Morisita-Horn overlap indices. Each clonotype was placed into one of four groups: dominant (>1%), sub-dominant (0.5-0.99%), low abundance (0.1-0.49%) or lowest abundance (<0.1%). For the germline index, total nucleotide additions were subtracted from total CDR3 length, and that difference was then divided by total CDR3 length. The table was pulled from immuneACCESS by TCRdb, which kept in-frame rearrangements only. Such tables lose some clones; where checked, under half of the loss comes from unresolved V genes, and the rest has no known cause. V and J calls and clone size are as listed in that table; D and trimming were resolved from the DNA. Recorded for this sample are about 50,000 clones; roughly 89% of them occurred a single time. 0.6% to 0.9% of the sample goes to the ten largest clones.

This sample's time point label indicates: late/post reinfection, 12 to 24 weeks after detection. TCR sequencing was performed on the sorted cells directly ex vivo, without any in vitro expansion beforehand. Donors were people who inject drugs enrolled in the Montreal Acute Hepatitis C Cohort Study (HEPCO) in Canada. As controls, total naive CD8 T cells were sorted as viable CD3+ CD8+ CD45RO- cells from a couple of donors at all three reinfection time points. Before sorting, cryopreserved peripheral blood mononuclear cells were thawed and CD8 T cells were purified from those thawed cells. The MACS CD8+ T cell Isolation Kit was used to enrich CD8 T cells through negative selection. Cells were sorted on a BD FACSAria II sorter running FACSDiva software, and FlowJo was used to analyze the data. This record belongs to a study of memory CD8 T cells in hepatitis C reinfection (dated by TCRdb to 2017 to 2019). With respect to the entire study: A few donors spontaneously resolved two consecutive HCV infections, while two donors cleared a primary infection but became chronically infected after reinfection. HCV reinfection was defined by a positive HCV RNA test following two negative tests taken at least 60 days apart. Between the late 2000s and the early 2010s, about 5 reinfection cases that had stored pre-reinfection samples were identified. Samples for the late or post reinfection period were taken 12 to 24 weeks after reinfection was detected. Across an HCV reinfection episode in four or five donors, the study followed the TCR beta repertoire of virus-specific CD8 T cells over time. In the reinfection study, participants who had previously resolved an HCV infection were followed up every 3 months.

CDR1 and CDR2 (SQVTM, ANQGSEA) derive from the germline V gene. Cut back by 6 bases and 9 bases, the V and J ends lie 9 bases apart. Including the terminal cysteine and phenylalanine, the CDR3 comprises 10 residues. The DNA shown is the 30-base CDR3, in frame from base 1. Results and caveats for the whole study, not just this receptor: Because only five or six donors were included, definitive conclusions about public clonotypes linked to secondary clearance were beyond the reach of the study.

The sequencing input was naive CD8+ T cells sorted from blood. The sample's cell subset or site label is to be understood as: total naive CD8+CD45RO- T cells. This chain is built from TRBV29-1 and TRBJ2-1; a weak D assignment points to TRBD2 (5 bases agree). The source is a man in his late teens or twenties with hepatitis C virus infection. CDR3 loop: CSVLEGEQFF. The nucleotide sequence reads TGCAGCGTCCTCGAGGGTGAGCAGTTCTTC.